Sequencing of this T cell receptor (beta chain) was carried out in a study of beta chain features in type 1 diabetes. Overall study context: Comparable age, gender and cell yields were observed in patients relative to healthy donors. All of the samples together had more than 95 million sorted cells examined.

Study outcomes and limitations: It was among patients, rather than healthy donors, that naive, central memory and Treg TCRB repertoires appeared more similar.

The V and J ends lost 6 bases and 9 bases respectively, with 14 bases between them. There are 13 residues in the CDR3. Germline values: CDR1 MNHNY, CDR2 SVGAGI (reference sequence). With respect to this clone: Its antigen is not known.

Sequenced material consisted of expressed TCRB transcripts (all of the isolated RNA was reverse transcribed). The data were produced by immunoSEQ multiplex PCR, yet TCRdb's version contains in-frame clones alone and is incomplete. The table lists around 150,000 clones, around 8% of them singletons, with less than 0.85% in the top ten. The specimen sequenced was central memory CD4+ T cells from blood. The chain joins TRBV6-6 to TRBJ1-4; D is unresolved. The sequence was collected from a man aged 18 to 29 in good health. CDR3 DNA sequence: TGTGCCAGCAGCCCCTACCCCCTGCAAAAACTGTTTTTT. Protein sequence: CASSPYPLQKLFF.